One and the same sample provided the 2 T cell receptor beta chains below, sequenced in a study of blood T cell repertoires in COVID-19. Repertoires were generated with immunoSEQ multiplex PCR, while TCRdb's copy carries only in-frame clones and drops some. This table holds 250,000 to 300,000 clones, about 86% found once. Source material: PBMCs or T cells enriched from blood (not recorded which). The receptors were sampled from a man aged 25-45 years with acute COVID-19.

The chain uses TRBV5-6 and TRBJ1-6; D may be TRBD1 (5 bases). Germline CDR1 reads SGHDT; CDR2 reads YYEEEE. V was pared by 4 bases and J by 15 bases, with 20 bases between. The CDR3 loop spans 14 amino acids. The CDR3 nucleotides read TGTGCCAGCAGCGCTCCCAGCTCAGGGCCGCGCCTCCACTTT. It encodes CASSAPSSGPRLHF.

V is TRBV28 and J is TRBJ2-1; D is unclear. Deletions cut 5 bases from V and 10 bases from J, with 6 bases between. Germline V gives CDR1 MDHEN, CDR2 SYDVKM. There are 10 residues in the CDR3. CDR3 sequence reads: CASSHGEQFF. The CDR3 nucleotides read TGTGCCAGCAGTCATGGCGAGCAGTTCTTC.